The 20 T cell receptor beta chains given below trace back to one sample, sequenced in a study of blood T cell repertoires in COVID-19. Method: immunoSEQ multiplex PCR; TCRdb's copy keeps in-frame clones and lacks some. The sample contains more than 250,000 clones, roughly 80% of which appear only once. What was sequenced was PBMCs or T cells enriched from blood (not recorded which). Every receptor here comes from a man aged 40-55 years who had been exposed to COVID-19.

The chain couples TRBV28 to TRBJ1-6; D remains unclear. From germline, CDR1 is MDHEN and CDR2 SYDVKM. The germline V and J ends were trimmed by 6 bases and 9 bases, with 15 bases remaining between them. This CDR3 region has 14 residues. The CDR3 DNA follows: TGTGCCAGCAGCCGGGAAAGAGGACGTTCACCCCTCCACTTT. Protein: CASSRERGRSPLHF.

V gene TRBV15 combines with J gene TRBJ2-1, with 7 bases matching TRBD1. Germline lookup yields CDR1 LNHNV and CDR2 YYDKDF (reference sequence). CDR3 length: 15 amino acids. After removal of 0 bases from V and 6 bases from J, the junction contained 5 bases not matched to a gene. For the CDR3, the DNA is TGTGCCACCAGCAGAGATAGAGGGGGCCTCAATGAGCAGTTCTTC. Translation gives CATSRDRGGLNEQFF.

This clone was found a few times. CDR3 sequence (DNA): TGCAGCTTCTCCCCGGCTTCTCCAGGATTCTCGGAGCAGTTCTTC. It encodes CSFSPASPGFSEQFF. V usage is TRBV29-1 and J usage is TRBJ2-1; D call uncertain. V lost 8 bases to trimming and J lost 10 bases, with 27 bases between them. The germline gives CDR1 SQVTM, CDR2 ANQGSEA. CDR3 size: 15 residues.

The chain combines TRBV19 with TRBJ1-4; 9 bases agree with TRBD1. Germline lookup yields CDR1 LNHDA and CDR2 SQIVND (reference sequence). After removal of 5 bases from V and 8 bases from J, the junction contained 9 bases not matched to a gene. The CDR3 totals 15 residues. The CDR3 loop reads CASSPRRDRDEKLFF. Written as DNA, the CDR3 is TGTGCCAGTAGTCCTCGCCGGGACAGGGACGAAAAACTGTTTTTT.

The CDR3 nucleotides read TGTGCCAGCAGTTACGGGACAGGGGTAGATGGAAAACTGTTTTTT. This translates into CASSYGTGVDGKLFF. This rearrangement joins TRBV6-5 to TRBJ1-4, with 10 nucleotides matching TRBD1. Germline loops: CDR1 MNHEY, CDR2 SVGAGI. V shed 2 bases and J 10 bases; nucleotides not matched to a gene: 7. The CDR3 spans 15 residues.

The chain has TRBV6-1 and TRBJ1-2, with 7 positions matching TRBD1. Germline values: CDR1 MNHNS, CDR2 SASEGT. The CDR3 is made up of 16 amino acids. V gave up 0 bases and J gave up 2 bases; unmatched junction bases: 6. The CDR3: CASSEAVDRRNYGYTF. The CDR3 DNA reads as TGTGCCAGCAGTGAAGCGGTGGACAGGAGAAACTATGGCTACACCTTC.

The chain has TRBV5-3 and TRBJ2-7; D is perhaps TRBD1 (5 bases). TRBV5-3 is noted as an ORF with a role that remains uncertain. The germline V and J ends were trimmed by 0 bases and 2 bases, with 24 bases remaining between them. The CDR3 has 19 amino acids. CDR3 region: CARSLETNSGAWEAYEQYF. The CDR3 bases are TGTGCCAGAAGCTTGGAAACGAACAGTGGGGCGTGGGAAGCCTACGAGCAGTACTTC.

On this clone: This specimen includes other DNA sequences encoding the same CDR3. CDR3 in amino acids: CASSYPDTQETQYF. CDR3 nucleotides: TGTGCCAGCAGTTACCCGGACACCCAAGAGACCCAGTACTTC. V is TRBV6-5 and J is TRBJ2-5, with TRBD1 as a possible D gene (5 bases). The V gene's germline CDR1 is MNHEY and CDR2 SVGAGI. There are 14 residues in the CDR3. V lost 2 bases, J lost 1 base, and 8 bases lay in between.

The chain links TRBV27 to TRBJ1-2; 10 bases are a match to TRBD1. The CDR3 consists of 14 residues. The V gene's germline CDR1 is MNHEY and CDR2 SMNVEV (reference sequence). J gave up 5 bases and V 6 bases, and 6 bases lay outside the gene matches. CDR3 loop: CASSPTGGWYGYTF. Written as DNA, the CDR3 is TGTGCCAGCAGCCCGACAGGGGGCTGGTATGGCTACACCTTC.

This chain links TRBV7-3 with TRBJ2-1, with TRBD2 identical over 13 bases. This CDR3 spans 17 amino acids. Unmatched junction bases numbered 11, after V lost 2 bases and J lost 10 bases. CDR1 and CDR2 from the germline V gene are SGHTA and FQGTGA. CDR3 DNA sequence: TGTGCCAGCAGCTTAGGGCCACTAGCGGGAGGGCCCTCGGAGCAGTTCTTC. It encodes CASSLGPLAGGPSEQFF.

V gene TRBV11-2 combines with J gene TRBJ1-1, with TRBD1 identical over 8 bases. With V trimmed by 5 bases and J by 5 bases, 10 bases remained unmatched. Germline lookup yields CDR1 SGHAT and CDR2 FQNNGV. This CDR3 spans 15 amino acids. The CDR3 DNA sequence: TGTGCCAGCAGCCATATCGACAGGGGTGGGACTGAAGCTTTCTTT. This encodes CASSHIDRGGTEAFF.

This chain uses TRBV9 with TRBJ1-5, with a tentative D call TRBD1 (6 bases). The CDR3 sequence is 15 residues long. The V gene lost 0 bases and the J gene lost 3 bases, with 10 bases spanning the gap. In germline, CDR1 is SGDLS, CDR2 YYNGEE. This CDR3 reads CASSVGTVNNQPQHF. CDR3 DNA sequence: TGTGCCAGCAGCGTAGGGACAGTAAACAATCAGCCCCAGCATTTT.

The rearrangement links TRBV5-8 to TRBJ1-2; no reliable D call. The CDR3 is 14 amino acids. V dropped 0 bases and J dropped 8 bases, with 14 bases sitting between them. Germline values: CDR1 SGHTS, CDR2 YDEGEE. CDR3 amino acids: CASSLEHRAKGYTF. The CDR3 DNA follows: TGTGCCAGCAGCTTGGAACACAGAGCAAAGGGCTACACCTTC.

The chain uses TRBV5-1 and TRBJ2-5, with 9 positions matching TRBD2. This CDR3 is built from 16 residues. Germline V CDR1 and CDR2: SGHRS, YFSETQ. V lost 0 bases and J lost 4; bases outside the gene matches: 7. The CDR3 protein is CASSLGGSGRGETQYF. The CDR3 nucleotides are TGCGCCAGCAGCTTGGGGGGTAGCGGGAGAGGAGAGACCCAGTACTTC.

The J gene is TRBJ1-3, the V gene TRBV19; TRBD1 is a possible D gene (5 bases). Germline CDR1 LNHDA, CDR2 SQIVND (reference sequence). The ends were cut back, 5 bases at V and 0 bases at J, with 11 bases in the middle. The CDR3 has 15 amino acids. CDR3 nucleotides: TGTGCCAGTAGTCCCGCCGGGGGCTCTGGAAACACCATATATTTT. It is translated as CASSPAGGSGNTIYF. Drawing the rest from reference TRBV19 and TRBJ1-3, the complete variable domain is DGGITQSPKYLFRKEGQNVTLSCEQNLNHDAMYWYRQDPGQGLRLIYYSQIVNDFQKGDIAEGYSVSREKKESFPLTVTSAQKNPTAFYLCASSPAGGSGNTIYFGEGSWLTVV.

This clone appeared a few times. The chain employs TRBV27 and TRBJ1-6, with D maybe TRBD1 (5 bases). The CDR3 length is 15 residues. Germline V gives CDR1 MNHEY, CDR2 SMNVEV (reference sequence). V lost 4 bases and J lost 5, with 12 bases in between. CDR3: CASSSFLTDNSPLHF. The CDR3 DNA follows: TGTGCCAGCAGTTCGTTTTTGACAGATAATTCACCCCTCCACTTT.

J is TRBJ1-5 and V is TRBV25-1; D not resolved. The CDR3 has 14 amino acids. With 2 bases removed from V and 7 bases from J, the gap between germline ends came to 12 bases. Germline V gives CDR1 MGHDK, CDR2 SYGVNS. CDR3 sequence reads: CASSEPGGRQPQHF. The CDR3 bases are TGTGCCAGCAGTGAACCGGGAGGGAGGCAGCCCCAGCATTTT.

The chain has TRBV12-3 or TRBV12-4 and TRBJ2-1, with D unclear. This CDR3 contains 11 residues. V was trimmed by 3 bases and J by 6 bases, leaving 3 bases between them. CDR3 protein: CASSFSNEQFF. CDR3 nucleotide sequence: TGTGCCAGCAGTTTCTCCAATGAGCAGTTCTTC.

The chain combines TRBV5-1 with TRBJ1-6, with unresolved D. The CDR3 covers 13 residues. Trimming took off 0 bases at V and 9 bases at J, with 7 bases between the two ends. Germline CDR1 reads SGHRS; CDR2 reads YFSETQ. CDR3 sequence: CASSLAGFSPLHF. The CDR3 DNA follows: TGCGCCAGCAGCTTGGCAGGATTTTCACCCCTCCACTTT. Using reference TRBV5-1 and TRBJ1-6 for the parts outside the CDR3, the full variable domain is KAGVTQTPRYLIKTRGQQVTLSCSPISGHRSVSWYQQTPGQGLQFLFEYFSETQRNKGNFPGRFSGRQFSNSRSEMNVSTLELGDSALYLCASSLAGFSPLHFGNGTRLTVT.

The chain joins TRBV4-2 to TRBJ2-1; TRBD1 is a possible D gene (5 bases). V was trimmed by 0 bases and J by 10 bases, leaving 7 bases between them. The CDR3 loop spans 12 amino acids. Looked up from germline, CDR1 is LGHNA and CDR2 is YNFKEQ. The CDR3 region has the DNA TGTGCCAGCAGCCAAGATTACAGGGAGCAGTTCTTC. Its protein product is CASSQDYREQFF.